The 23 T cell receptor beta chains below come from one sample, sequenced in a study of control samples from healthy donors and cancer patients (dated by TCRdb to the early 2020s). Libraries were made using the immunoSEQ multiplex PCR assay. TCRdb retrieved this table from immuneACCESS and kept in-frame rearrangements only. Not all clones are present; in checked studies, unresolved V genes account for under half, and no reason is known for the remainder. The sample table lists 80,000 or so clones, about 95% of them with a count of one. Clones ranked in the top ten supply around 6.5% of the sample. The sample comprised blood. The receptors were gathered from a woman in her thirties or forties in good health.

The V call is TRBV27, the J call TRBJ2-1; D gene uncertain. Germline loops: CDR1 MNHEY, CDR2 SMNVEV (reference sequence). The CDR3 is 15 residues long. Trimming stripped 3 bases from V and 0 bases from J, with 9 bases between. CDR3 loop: CASSLVPSSYNEQFF. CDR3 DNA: TGTGCCAGCAGTTTGGTTCCGAGCTCCTACAATGAGCAGTTCTTC.

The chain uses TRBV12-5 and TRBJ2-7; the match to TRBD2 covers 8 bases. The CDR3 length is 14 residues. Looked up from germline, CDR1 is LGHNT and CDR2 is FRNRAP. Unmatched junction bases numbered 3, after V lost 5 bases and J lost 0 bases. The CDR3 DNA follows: TGTGCTAGTGGTCAGACTAGCGACTCCTACGAGCAGTACTTC. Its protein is CASGQTSDSYEQYF. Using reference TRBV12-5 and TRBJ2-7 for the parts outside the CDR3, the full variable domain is DARVTQTPRHKVTEMGQEVTMRCQPILGHNTVFWYRQTMMQGLELLAYFRNRAPLDDSGMPKDRFSAEMPDATLATLKIQPSEPRDSAVYFCASGQTSDSYEQYFGPGTRLTVT.

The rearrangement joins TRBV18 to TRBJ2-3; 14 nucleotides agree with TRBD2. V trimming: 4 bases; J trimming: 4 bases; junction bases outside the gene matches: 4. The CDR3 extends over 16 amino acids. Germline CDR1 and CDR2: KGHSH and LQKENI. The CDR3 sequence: CASSLGLAGVADTQYF. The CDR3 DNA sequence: TGTGCCAGCTCACTGGGACTAGCGGGAGTGGCAGATACGCAGTATTTT.

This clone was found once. In nucleotides, the CDR3 is TGTGCCAGCCTTCGAGAACCTGCTGATAACTATGGCTACACCTTC. Its translation is CASLREPADNYGYTF. The chain carries TRBV2 and TRBJ1-2; D remains ambiguous. The CDR3 is 15 amino acids. V lost 8 bases and J 1 base, leaving 17 bases between the germline ends. Germline loops: CDR1 SNHLY, CDR2 FYNNEI.

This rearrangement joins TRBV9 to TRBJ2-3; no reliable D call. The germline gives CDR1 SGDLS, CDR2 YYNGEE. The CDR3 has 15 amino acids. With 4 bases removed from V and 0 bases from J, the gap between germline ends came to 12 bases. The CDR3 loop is CASSPLPGSTDTQYF. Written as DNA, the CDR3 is TGTGCCAGCAGCCCTCTCCCGGGTAGCACAGATACGCAGTATTTT.

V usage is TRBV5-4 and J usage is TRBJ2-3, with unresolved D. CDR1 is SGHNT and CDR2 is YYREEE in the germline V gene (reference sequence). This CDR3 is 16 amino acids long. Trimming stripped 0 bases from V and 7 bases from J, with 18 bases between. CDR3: CASSLVGPSDRYTQYF. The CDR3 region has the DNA TGTGCCAGCAGCTTGGTCGGGCCCTCAGATAGATATACGCAGTATTTT.

The CDR3 DNA reads TGTGCCAGCAAGAAAAGGTTGTCTAATGAAAAACTGTTTTTT. It encodes CASKKRLSNEKLFF. This rearrangement joins TRBV5-6 to TRBJ1-4; no firm D call. Germline CDR1 SGHDT, CDR2 YYEEEE. V lost 6 bases and J lost 3, with 12 bases in between. CDR3 length: 14 residues.

In nucleotides, the CDR3 is TGTGCCAGCAGCCGTTTCCGGGACAGGGATTCACCCCTCCACTTT. The encoded protein is CASSRFRDRDSPLHF. The chain links TRBV3-1 (or the pseudogene TRBV3-2) to TRBJ1-6; 9 bases align to TRBD1. This CDR3 comprises 15 residues. The germline V gene encodes CDR1 LGHDT and CDR2 YNNKEL (reference sequence). The ends lost 4 bases at V and 8 bases at J; junction bases unmatched: 6.

The CDR3 coding sequence is TGCAGCGTTGAAGAACAACAGGGGATCGGGGAGCTGTTTTTT. This codes for CSVEEQQGIGELFF. The chain couples TRBV29-1 to TRBJ2-2, with 7 bases identical to TRBD1. The junction had 5 bases not matched to a gene; V was cut back by 0 bases and J by 7 bases. The length of the CDR3 is 14 residues. In germline, CDR1 is SQVTM, CDR2 ANQGSEA.

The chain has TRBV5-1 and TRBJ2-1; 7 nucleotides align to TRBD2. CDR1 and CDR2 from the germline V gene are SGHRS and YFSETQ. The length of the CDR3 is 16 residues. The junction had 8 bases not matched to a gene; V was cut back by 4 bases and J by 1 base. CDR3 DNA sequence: TGCGCCAGCAGCCCCGGACTAGTTGGATCCTACAATGAGCAGTTCTTC. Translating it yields CASSPGLVGSYNEQFF.

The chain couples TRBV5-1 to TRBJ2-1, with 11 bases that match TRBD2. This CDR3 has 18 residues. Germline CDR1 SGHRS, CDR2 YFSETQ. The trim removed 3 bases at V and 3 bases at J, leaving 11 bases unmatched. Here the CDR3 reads CASSSQLAGGPIYNEQFF. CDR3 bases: TGCGCCAGCAGCTCCCAATTAGCGGGAGGGCCCATCTACAATGAGCAGTTCTTC.

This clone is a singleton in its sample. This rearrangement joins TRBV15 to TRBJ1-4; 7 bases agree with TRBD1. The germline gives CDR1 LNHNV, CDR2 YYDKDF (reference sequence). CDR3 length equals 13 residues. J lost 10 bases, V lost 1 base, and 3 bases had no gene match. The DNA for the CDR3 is TGTGCCACCAGCAGAGGACAGGGTGGAAAACTGTTTTTT. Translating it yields CATSRGQGGKLFF.

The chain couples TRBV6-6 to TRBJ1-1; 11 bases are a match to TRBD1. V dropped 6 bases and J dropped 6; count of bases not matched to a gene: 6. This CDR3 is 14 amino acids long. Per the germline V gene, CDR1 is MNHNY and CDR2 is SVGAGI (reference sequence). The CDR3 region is CASSRDRGVAEAFF. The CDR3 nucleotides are TGTGCCAGCAGCCGGGACAGGGGGGTAGCTGAAGCTTTCTTT.

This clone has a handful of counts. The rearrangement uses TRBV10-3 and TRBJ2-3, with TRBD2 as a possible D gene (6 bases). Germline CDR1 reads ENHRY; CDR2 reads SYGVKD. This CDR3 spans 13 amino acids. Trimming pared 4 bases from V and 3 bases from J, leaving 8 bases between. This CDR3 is CAISGAGTDTQYF. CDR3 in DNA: TGTGCCATCAGTGGGGCGGGAACAGATACGCAGTATTTT.

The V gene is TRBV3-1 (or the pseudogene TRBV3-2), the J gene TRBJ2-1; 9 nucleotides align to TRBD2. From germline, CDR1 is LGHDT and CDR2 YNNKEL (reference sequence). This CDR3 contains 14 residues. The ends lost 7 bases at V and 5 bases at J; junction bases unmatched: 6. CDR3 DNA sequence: TGTGCCAGCAACCCCGCGGGGGGGAACAATGAGCAGTTCTTC. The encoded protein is CASNPAGGNNEQFF.

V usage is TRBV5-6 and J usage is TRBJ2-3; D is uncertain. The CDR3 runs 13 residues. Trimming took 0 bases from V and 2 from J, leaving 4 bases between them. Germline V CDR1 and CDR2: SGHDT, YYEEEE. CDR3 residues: CASSLVDTDTQYF. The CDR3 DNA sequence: TGTGCCAGCAGCTTGGTGGACACAGATACGCAGTATTTT.

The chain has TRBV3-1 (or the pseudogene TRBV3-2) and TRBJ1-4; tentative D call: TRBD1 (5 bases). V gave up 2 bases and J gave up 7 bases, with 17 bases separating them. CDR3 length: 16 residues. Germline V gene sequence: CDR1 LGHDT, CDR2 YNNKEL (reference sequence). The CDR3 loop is CASSQSHFGAPEKLFF. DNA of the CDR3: TGTGCCAGCAGCCAAAGTCACTTTGGGGCACCTGAAAAACTGTTTTTT.

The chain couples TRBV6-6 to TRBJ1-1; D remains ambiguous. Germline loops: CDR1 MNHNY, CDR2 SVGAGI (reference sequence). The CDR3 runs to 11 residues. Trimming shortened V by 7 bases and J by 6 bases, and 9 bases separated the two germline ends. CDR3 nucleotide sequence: TGTGCCAGCACCTCCTGGGCTGAAGCTTTCTTT. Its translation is CASTSWAEAFF.

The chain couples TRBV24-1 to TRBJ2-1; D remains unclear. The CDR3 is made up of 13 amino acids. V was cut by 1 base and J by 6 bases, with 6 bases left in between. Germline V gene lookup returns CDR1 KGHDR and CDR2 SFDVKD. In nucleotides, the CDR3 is TGTGCCACCAGTGATTTTGAGCCCAATGAGCAGTTCTTC. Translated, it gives CATSDFEPNEQFF.

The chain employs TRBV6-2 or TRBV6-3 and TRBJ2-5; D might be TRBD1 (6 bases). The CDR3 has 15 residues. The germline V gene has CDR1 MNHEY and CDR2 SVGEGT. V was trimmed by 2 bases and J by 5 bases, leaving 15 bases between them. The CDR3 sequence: CASSYTEQGLETQYF. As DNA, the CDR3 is TGTGCCAGCAGTTACACGGAACAGGGTCTCGAGACCCAGTACTTC.

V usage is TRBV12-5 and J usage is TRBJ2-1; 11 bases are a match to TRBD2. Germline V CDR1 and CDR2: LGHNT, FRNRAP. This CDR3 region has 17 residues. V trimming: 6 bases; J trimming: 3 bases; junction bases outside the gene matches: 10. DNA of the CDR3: TGTGCTAGTGGCCCAGCACGGGGACTAGCGGACTACAATGAGCAGTTCTTC. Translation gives CASGPARGLADYNEQFF.

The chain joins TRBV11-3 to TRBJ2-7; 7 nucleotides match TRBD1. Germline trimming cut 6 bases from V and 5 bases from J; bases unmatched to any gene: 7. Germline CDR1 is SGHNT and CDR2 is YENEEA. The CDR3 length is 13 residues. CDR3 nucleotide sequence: TGTGCCAGCAGAGAACAGGGGTCCCACGAGCAGTACTTC. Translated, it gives CASREQGSHEQYF.

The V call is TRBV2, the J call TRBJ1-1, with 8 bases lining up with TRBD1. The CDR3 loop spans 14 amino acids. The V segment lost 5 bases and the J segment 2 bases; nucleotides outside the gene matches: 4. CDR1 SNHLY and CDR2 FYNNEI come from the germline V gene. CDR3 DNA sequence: TGTGCCAGCAGTCTGGACAGGGTAAACACTGAAGCTTTCTTT. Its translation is CASSLDRVNTEAFF.